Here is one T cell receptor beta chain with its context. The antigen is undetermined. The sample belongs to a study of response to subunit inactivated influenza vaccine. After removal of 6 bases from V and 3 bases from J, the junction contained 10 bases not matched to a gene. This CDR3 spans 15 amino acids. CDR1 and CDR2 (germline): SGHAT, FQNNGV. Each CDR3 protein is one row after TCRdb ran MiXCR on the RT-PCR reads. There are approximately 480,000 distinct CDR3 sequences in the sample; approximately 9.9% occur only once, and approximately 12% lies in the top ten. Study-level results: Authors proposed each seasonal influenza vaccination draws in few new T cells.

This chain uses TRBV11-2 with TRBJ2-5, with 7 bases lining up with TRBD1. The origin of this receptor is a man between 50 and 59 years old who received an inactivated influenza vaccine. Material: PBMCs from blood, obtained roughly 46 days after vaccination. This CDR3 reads CASRHPGGLKETQYF. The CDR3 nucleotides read TGTGCCAGCAGGCATCCAGGGGGTTTAAAAGAGACCCAGTACTTC.